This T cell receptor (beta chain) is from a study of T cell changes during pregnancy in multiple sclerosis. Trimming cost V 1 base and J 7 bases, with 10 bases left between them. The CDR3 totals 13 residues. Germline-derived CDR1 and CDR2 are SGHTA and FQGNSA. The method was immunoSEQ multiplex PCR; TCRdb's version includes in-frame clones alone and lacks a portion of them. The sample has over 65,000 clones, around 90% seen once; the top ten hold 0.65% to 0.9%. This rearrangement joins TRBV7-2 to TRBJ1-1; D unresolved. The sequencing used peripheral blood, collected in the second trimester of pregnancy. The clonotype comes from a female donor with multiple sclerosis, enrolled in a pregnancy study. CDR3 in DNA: TGTGCCAGCAGCTTAGTTTATAGGAGTGAAGCTTTCTTT. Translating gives CASSLVYRSEAFF.